A single sample gave rise to the 21 T cell receptor beta chains below, sequenced in a study of blood T cell repertoires in COVID-19. This table comes from immunoSEQ multiplex PCR, and its TCRdb copy is limited to in-frame clones, with some not included. The sample includes around 78,000 clones, approximately 90% of them seen just once. Sample: PBMCs or T cells enriched from blood (not recorded which). The receptor set was obtained from a woman between 50 and 59 years old with acute COVID-19.

The rearrangement uses TRBV30 and TRBJ2-7; tentatively, D is TRBD2 (5 bases). There are 10 residues in the CDR3. Per the germline V gene, CDR1 is GTSNPN and CDR2 is SVGIG (reference sequence). Trimming stripped 1 base from V and 7 bases from J, with 5 bases between. CDR3 protein: CAWSGEEQYF. The CDR3 bases are TGTGCCTGGAGTGGGGAGGAGCAGTACTTC.

The genes are TRBV4-1 and TRBJ1-3, with D perhaps matching TRBD1 (6 bases). In germline, CDR1 is MGHRA, CDR2 YSYEKL. V lost 0 bases to trimming and J lost 2 bases, with 14 bases between them. This CDR3 has 17 amino acids. In DNA, the CDR3 is TGCGCCAGCAGCCAAGATGGGCGCAAGGGGGCTGGAAACACCATATATTTT. Protein product: CASSQDGRKGAGNTIYF.

The genes are TRBV5-6 and TRBJ1-5, with 11 bases lining up with TRBD1. Germline V gene sequence: CDR1 SGHDT, CDR2 YYEEEE. This CDR3 is built from 14 residues. The junction had 3 bases not matched to a gene; V was cut back by 5 bases and J by 5 bases. Here the CDR3 DNA reads TGTGCCAGCAGGCGGACAGGGGGCGATCAGCCCCAGCATTTT. It yields the protein CASRRTGGDQPQHF.

This chain joins TRBV12-3 or TRBV12-4 and TRBJ1-2; possible D gene TRBD1, 6 bases. V dropped 5 bases and J dropped 2 bases, with 6 bases sitting between them. The CDR3 is 12 residues long. For the CDR3, the DNA is TGTGCCAGCAGTGACAGGAACTATGGCTACACCTTC. Its protein product is CASSDRNYGYTF.

The chain combines TRBV5-1 with TRBJ1-2, with 10 bases aligning to TRBD1. The germline CDR1 and CDR2 sequences are SGHRS and YFSETQ. With V trimmed by 3 bases and J by 3 bases, 11 bases remained unmatched. The CDR3 runs to 17 residues. The CDR3 region is CASSYSGTGARDYGYTF. The CDR3 coding sequence is TGCGCCAGCAGCTACTCCGGGACAGGGGCTCGGGACTATGGCTACACCTTC. Full variable domain (rest looked up from reference TRBV5-1 and TRBJ1-2): KAGVTQTPRYLIKTRGQQVTLSCSPISGHRSVSWYQQTPGQGLQFLFEYFSETQRNKGNFPGRFSGRQFSNSRSEMNVSTLELGDSALYLCASSYSGTGARDYGYTFGSGTRLTVV.

The chain is built from TRBV27 and TRBJ2-4, with 8 bases matching TRBD1. CDR1 and CDR2 (germline): MNHEY, SMNVEV (reference sequence). The CDR3 is 16 amino acids. V lost 3 bases, J lost 1 base, and 5 bases stayed unmatched. The CDR3 region is CASSLNRGYAKNIQYF. The DNA for the CDR3 is TGTGCCAGCAGTTTGAACAGGGGGTATGCCAAAAACATTCAGTACTTC.

Turning to this clone: Other DNA sequences within the sample encode an identical CDR3. The CDR3 sequence is CASSLTGNTGELFF. CDR3 DNA: TGCGCCAGCAGCCTAACAGGGAACACCGGGGAGCTGTTTTTT. The chain recombines TRBV5-1 with TRBJ2-2; possibly TRBD1 for D (5 bases). This CDR3 comprises 14 residues. Germline CDR1 and CDR2: SGHRS and YFSETQ. V lost 4 bases and J lost 1, with 8 bases in between.

The rearrangement uses TRBV5-1 and TRBJ2-3; D may be TRBD2 (6 bases). Germline assignment: CDR1 SGHRS and CDR2 YFSETQ. The CDR3 is made up of 16 amino acids. The ends were cut back, 1 base at V and 3 bases at J, with 15 bases in the middle. In DNA form, the CDR3 reads TGCGCCAGCAGCTTGCGGGGGACTCCTAATACAGATACGCAGTATTTT. It is translated as CASSLRGTPNTDTQYF. The full variable domain, rest sourced from reference TRBV5-1 and TRBJ2-3, is KAGVTQTPRYLIKTRGQQVTLSCSPISGHRSVSWYQQTPGQGLQFLFEYFSETQRNKGNFPGRFSGRQFSNSRSEMNVSTLELGDSALYLCASSLRGTPNTDTQYFGPGTRLTVL.

The rearrangement joins TRBV7-2 to TRBJ2-5, with TRBD1 identical over 7 bases. Trimming at V came to 3 bases and at J to 5 bases, leaving 9 bases not matched to a gene. Germline assignment: CDR1 SGHTA and CDR2 FQGNSA. The CDR3 is made up of 15 amino acids. CDR3 residues: CASSFNTGETETQYF. The CDR3 bases are TGTGCCAGCAGCTTTAATACAGGGGAAACGGAGACCCAGTACTTC.

This CDR3 is CASSPAGAGLNYEQYF. As DNA, the CDR3 is TGCGCCAGCAGCCCCGCGGGGGCAGGGCTAAACTACGAGCAGTACTTC. The J gene is TRBJ2-7, the V gene TRBV5-1, with D perhaps matching TRBD2 (7 bases). The V gene lost 4 bases and the J gene lost 3 bases, with 20 bases spanning the gap. The CDR3 contains 16 residues. CDR1 and CDR2 (germline): SGHRS, YFSETQ.

This chain connects TRBV6-2 or TRBV6-3 to TRBJ2-1; 14 positions agree with TRBD2. The CDR3 consists of 15 residues. The V segment lost 3 bases and the J segment 9 bases; nucleotides outside the gene matches: 4. Germline CDR1 MNHEY, CDR2 SVGEGT. CDR3 protein: CASSYGTSGRFEQFF. The CDR3 DNA follows: TGTGCCAGCAGTTATGGGACTAGCGGGAGATTTGAGCAGTTCTTC.

This clone has only a few counts. This chain links TRBV5-1 with TRBJ2-1, with 13 bases identical to TRBD2. CDR1 SGHRS and CDR2 YFSETQ come from the germline V gene. The V segment lost 5 bases and the J segment 4 bases; nucleotides outside the gene matches: 15. This CDR3 is 19 amino acids long. CDR3 sequence: CASSSPNRTSGSKYNEQFF. The CDR3 DNA reads TGCGCCAGCAGTTCACCCAACCGGACTAGCGGGAGTAAGTACAATGAGCAGTTCTTC.

CDR3 amino acids: CASSPEARRDTQYF. The CDR3 DNA reads as TGTGCCAGCTCACCAGAGGCCCGTCGCGATACGCAGTATTTT. V gene TRBV18 combines with J gene TRBJ2-3; no clear D gene. V was trimmed by 2 bases and J by 6 bases, leaving 12 bases between them. This CDR3 is built from 14 residues. Germline lookup yields CDR1 KGHSH and CDR2 LQKENI.

This rearrangement joins TRBV6-5 to TRBJ2-7, with TRBD2 matching 9 bases. Germline loops: CDR1 MNHEY, CDR2 SVGAGI. After removal of 2 bases from V and 5 bases from J, the junction contained 7 bases not matched to a gene. This CDR3 has 15 amino acids. CDR3: CASSYRGRAFDEQYF. CDR3 DNA: TGTGCCAGCAGTTACCGCGGGAGGGCCTTTGACGAGCAGTACTTC.

The chain carries TRBV7-2 and TRBJ2-5, with 8 bases matching TRBD2. V lost 2 bases to trimming and J lost 3 bases; unmatched junction nucleotides: 8. Germline CDR1 reads SGHTA; CDR2 reads FQGNSA. The CDR3 runs to 16 residues. CDR3 DNA sequence: TGTGCCAGCAGCTTATGGGGAGCGGGAGTAAAAGAGACCCAGTACTTC. It yields the protein CASSLWGAGVKETQYF.

This clone was detected a few times. The chain has TRBV5-4 and TRBJ2-2; the match to TRBD1 covers 11 bases. Trimming cost V 4 bases and J 4 bases; bases outside gene matches: 15. Per germline, CDR1 SGHNT and CDR2 YYREEE (reference sequence). The CDR3 has 19 residues. CDR3 sequence reads: CASSASPGQGASGTGELFF. CDR3 nucleotides: TGTGCCAGCAGCGCCTCCCCAGGACAGGGGGCGAGTGGCACCGGGGAGCTGTTTTTT.

This chain connects TRBV10-3 to TRBJ2-7; 9 bases agree with TRBD1. Germline-derived CDR1 and CDR2 are ENHRY and SYGVKD. The CDR3 consists of 13 residues. With 7 bases clipped from V and 2 bases from J, the junction kept 3 bases outside the gene matches. CDR3 coding DNA: TGTGCCATCAACCGGGACAGGGCCTACGAGCAGTACTTC. It is translated as CAINRDRAYEQYF.

In DNA, the CDR3 is TGTGCCAGCAGTTACTCAGGGGAGGATTCACCCCTCCACTTT. Its translation: CASSYSGEDSPLHF. The genes are TRBV6-5 and TRBJ1-6, with a tentative D call TRBD1 (5 bases). The CDR3 is 14 residues long. V lost 0 bases, J lost 8 bases, and 8 bases lay in between. Germline CDR1 MNHEY, CDR2 SVGAGI.

This clone was observed once. This chain joins TRBV6-5 and TRBJ2-5; D might be TRBD2 (6 bases). This CDR3 is 14 amino acids long. The germline V and J ends were trimmed by 5 bases and 5 bases, with 15 bases remaining between them. Germline V CDR1 and CDR2: MNHEY, SVGAGI. CDR3 residues: CASSRGTGSETQYF. For the CDR3, the DNA is TGTGCCAGCAGTCGCGGGACGGGTTCGGAGACCCAGTACTTC.

The CDR3 loop reads CASTRRGTEAFF. CDR3 DNA sequence: TGTGCCAGTACTCGGAGGGGCACTGAAGCTTTCTTT. V is TRBV19 and J is TRBJ1-1; D possibly corresponds to TRBD1 (5 bases). The CDR3 is 12 residues long. V was clipped by 7 bases and J by 4 bases, with 10 bases between them. CDR1 LNHDA and CDR2 SQIVND come from the germline V gene (reference sequence).

The chain combines TRBV19 with TRBJ2-1; 7 bases match TRBD1. With 3 bases clipped from V and 0 bases from J, the junction kept 5 bases outside the gene matches. Germline CDR1 reads LNHDA; CDR2 reads SQIVND (reference sequence). The CDR3 consists of 16 residues. Here the CDR3 reads CASSIEGQASYNEQFF. In DNA form, the CDR3 reads TGTGCCAGTAGTATTGAAGGACAGGCCTCCTACAATGAGCAGTTCTTC.